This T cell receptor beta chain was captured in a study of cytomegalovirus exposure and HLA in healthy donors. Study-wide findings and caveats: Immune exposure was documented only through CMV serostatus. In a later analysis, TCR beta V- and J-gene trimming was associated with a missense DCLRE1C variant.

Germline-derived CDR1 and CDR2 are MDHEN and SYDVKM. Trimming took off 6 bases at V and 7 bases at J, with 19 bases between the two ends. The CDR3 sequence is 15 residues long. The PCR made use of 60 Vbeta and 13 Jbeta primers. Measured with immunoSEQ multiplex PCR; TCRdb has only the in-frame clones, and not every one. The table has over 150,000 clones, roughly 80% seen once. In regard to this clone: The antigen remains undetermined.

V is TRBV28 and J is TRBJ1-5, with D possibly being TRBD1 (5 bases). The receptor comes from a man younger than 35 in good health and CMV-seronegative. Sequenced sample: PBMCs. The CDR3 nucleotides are TGTGCCAGCAGGGTGAGTTGGGGGGAGAGGCAGCCCCAGCATTTT. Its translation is CASRVSWGERQPQHF.